This TCR beta chain comes out of a study of T-cell memory formation after mild COVID-19. Study observations and caveats: The SARS-CoV-2 specificity of second-wave clones reaching peak at day 37 remained unverified.

The 5'RACE method, run with constant-segment primers, produced TCR alpha and TCR beta cDNA libraries (carrying sample barcodes and UMIs). TCRdb reprocessed the 5' RACE reads via MiXCR and lists one record per CDR3 protein. The repertoire has about 190,000 distinct CDR3 sequences, approximately 16% of them found once; the top ten carry 2% to 3%. This clonotype was seen many times. Antigen unknown. Germline CDR1 is MGHDK and CDR2 is SYGVNS. The length of the CDR3 is 15 residues. The V and J ends lost 8 bases and 1 base, in that order; junction bases with no gene match: 6. This TCR came from an adult woman who had mild COVID-19 (a few samples of this study predate the infection). Cell type and time point are not known. What was sequenced was PBMCs or a T cell subset sorted from them (not recorded which). The genes are TRBV25-1 and TRBJ2-3, with 10 bases matching TRBD2. CDR3 DNA sequence: TGTGCCAGCGGGACTAGCGCATCCCGCACAGATACGCAGTATTTT. Its translation: CASGTSASRTDTQYF.